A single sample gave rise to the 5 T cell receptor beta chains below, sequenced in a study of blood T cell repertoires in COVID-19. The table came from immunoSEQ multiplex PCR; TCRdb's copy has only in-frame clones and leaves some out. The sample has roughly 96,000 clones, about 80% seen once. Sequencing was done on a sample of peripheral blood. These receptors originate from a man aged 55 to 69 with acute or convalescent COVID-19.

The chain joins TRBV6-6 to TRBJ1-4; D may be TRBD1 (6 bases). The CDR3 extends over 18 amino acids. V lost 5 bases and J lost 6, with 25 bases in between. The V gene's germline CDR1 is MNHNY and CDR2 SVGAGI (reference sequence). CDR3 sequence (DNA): TGTGCCAGCAGTCAAAACAGGGTACCAGAGGGTAGGGATGAAAAACTGTTTTTT. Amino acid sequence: CASSQNRVPEGRDEKLFF.

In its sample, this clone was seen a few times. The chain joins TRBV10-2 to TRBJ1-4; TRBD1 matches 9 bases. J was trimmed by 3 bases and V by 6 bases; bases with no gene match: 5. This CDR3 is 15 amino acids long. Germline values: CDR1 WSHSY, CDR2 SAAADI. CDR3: CASRPGQGSNEKLFF. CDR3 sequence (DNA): TGCGCCAGCAGACCGGGACAGGGATCTAATGAAAAACTGTTTTTT.

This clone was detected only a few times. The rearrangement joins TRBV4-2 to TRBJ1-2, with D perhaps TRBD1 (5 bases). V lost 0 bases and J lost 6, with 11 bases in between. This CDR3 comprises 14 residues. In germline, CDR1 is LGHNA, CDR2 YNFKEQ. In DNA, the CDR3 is TGTGCCAGCAGCCAAGATGGAATAGGGGATGGCTACACCTTC. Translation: CASSQDGIGDGYTF.

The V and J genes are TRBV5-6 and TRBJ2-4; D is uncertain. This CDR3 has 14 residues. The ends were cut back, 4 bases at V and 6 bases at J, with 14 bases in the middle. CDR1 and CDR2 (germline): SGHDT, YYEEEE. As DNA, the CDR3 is TGTGCCAGCAGCCCAGAACGGGTTGTAAACATTCAGTACTTC. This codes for CASSPERVVNIQYF.

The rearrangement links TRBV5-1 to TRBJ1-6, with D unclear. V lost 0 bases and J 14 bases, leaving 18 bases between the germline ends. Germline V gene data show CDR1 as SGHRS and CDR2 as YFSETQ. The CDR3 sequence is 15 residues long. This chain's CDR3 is CASSLEAAVGRALHF. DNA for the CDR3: TGCGCCAGCAGCTTGGAAGCGGCCGTGGGGAGAGCCCTCCACTTT.